The 24 T cell receptor beta chains below all came from one sample that was sequenced in a study of blood T cell repertoires in COVID-19. Produced via immunoSEQ multiplex PCR; TCRdb's table is partial and in-frame only. This table holds approximately 40,000 clones, 87% found once. Sequencing used peripheral blood. These receptor sequences come from a woman of 80 years or more in a cohort sampled during active or convalescent COVID-19.

The chain has TRBV10-3 and TRBJ2-5; 10 bases agree with TRBD2. Germline CDR1 is ENHRY and CDR2 is SYGVKD. This CDR3 is built from 16 residues. V lost 0 bases to trimming and J lost 4 bases; unmatched junction nucleotides: 5. CDR3 in DNA: TGTGCCATCAGTGAGTCCCCTAGCGGGGGAGGAGAGACCCAGTACTTC. It encodes CAISESPSGGGETQYF.

V is TRBV5-1 and J is TRBJ2-1; TRBD1 aligns across 11 bases. The V gene end was trimmed by 4 bases and the J gene end by 8 bases; junction bases not matched to a gene: 5. This CDR3 is 14 amino acids long. Germline V gene data show CDR1 as SGHRS and CDR2 as YFSETQ. CDR3: CASSPGQGDDEQFF. In nucleotides, the CDR3 is TGCGCCAGCAGCCCGGGACAGGGGGACGATGAGCAGTTCTTC.

This clone appeared once. V is TRBV29-1 and J is TRBJ1-3; TRBD1 agrees at 11 bases. The CDR3 has 13 amino acids. The germline gives CDR1 SQVTM, CDR2 ANQGSEA. The V and J ends lost 7 bases and 4 bases, in that order; junction bases with no gene match: 3. CDR3 amino acids: CSARTGGGNTIYF. Written as DNA, the CDR3 is TGCAGCGCCCGGACAGGGGGCGGAAACACCATATATTTT.

V and J are TRBV7-9 and TRBJ2-2; 11 positions match TRBD2. After removal of 5 bases from V and 7 bases from J, the junction contained 3 bases not matched to a gene. There are 14 residues in the CDR3. The germline CDR1 and CDR2 sequences are SEHNR and FQNEAQ (reference sequence). The CDR3 sequence: CASSPGLAGGELFF. The CDR3 DNA follows: TGTGCCAGCAGCCCCGGACTAGCGGGCGGGGAGCTGTTTTTT.

The genes are TRBV10-3 and TRBJ2-1, with 8 bases that match TRBD2. Trimming cost V 3 bases and J 1 base; bases outside gene matches: 5. Germline CDR1 ENHRY, CDR2 SYGVKD. The CDR3 length is 16 residues. This CDR3 reads CAISDLGGESYNEQFF. The CDR3 DNA is TGTGCCATCAGTGACCTCGGGGGGGAATCCTACAATGAGCAGTTCTTC.

The rearrangement links TRBV9 to TRBJ2-3, with a weak D call TRBD1 (6 bases). This CDR3 has 16 amino acids. Germline V CDR1 and CDR2: SGDLS, YYNGEE. The V and J ends lost 5 bases and 3 bases respectively, with 19 bases between them. The CDR3 loop reads CASSDPGPQGTDTQYF. The CDR3 bases are TGTGCCAGCAGTGACCCCGGGCCCCAGGGGACAGATACGCAGTATTTT. The full variable domain, rest sourced from reference TRBV9 and TRBJ2-3, is DSGVTQTPKHLITATGQRVTLRCSPRSGDLSVYWYQQSLDQGLQFLIQYYNGEERAKGNILERFSAQQFPDLHSELNLSSLELGDSALYFCASSDPGPQGTDTQYFGPGTRLTVL.

This chain joins TRBV9 and TRBJ1-6; the D is unclear. This CDR3 spans 15 amino acids. V was trimmed by 4 bases and J by 0 bases, leaving 8 bases between them. Germline values: CDR1 SGDLS, CDR2 YYNGEE. In DNA, the CDR3 is TGTGCCAGCAGCTTAGGGAGCTCCTATAATTCACCCCTCCACTTT. As protein: CASSLGSSYNSPLHF. Full variable domain (outside the CDR3, taken from reference TRBV9 and TRBJ1-6): DSGVTQTPKHLITATGQRVTLRCSPRSGDLSVYWYQQSLDQGLQFLIQYYNGEERAKGNILERFSAQQFPDLHSELNLSSLELGDSALYFCASSLGSSYNSPLHFGNGTRLTVT.

The chain uses TRBV6-5 and TRBJ1-5, with 7 bases matching TRBD1. Germline V gene lookup returns CDR1 MNHEY and CDR2 SVGAGI. Germline trimming cut 10 bases from V and 2 bases from J; bases unmatched to any gene: 8. This CDR3 spans 14 amino acids. CDR3 nucleotide sequence: TGTGCCACCAAAGGGGGCGCGGGCAATCAGCCCCAGCATTTT. It is translated as CATKGGAGNQPQHF.

The V and J genes are TRBV11-3 and TRBJ2-1, with 10 bases that match TRBD1. The CDR3 runs 17 residues. V lost 5 bases and J lost 2; bases outside the gene matches: 9. CDR1 SGHNT and CDR2 YENEEA come from the germline V gene. CDR3 sequence reads: CASSPGTGALAYNEQFF. CDR3 DNA sequence: TGTGCCAGCAGCCCAGGGACAGGGGCTCTAGCCTACAATGAGCAGTTCTTC.

The CDR3 sequence is CASRGQGLGGYTF. In DNA, the CDR3 is TGCGCCAGCAGGGGACAGGGGTTAGGTGGCTACACCTTC. The chain links TRBV5-1 to TRBJ1-2; 10 bases align to TRBD1. The J segment lost 7 bases and the V segment lost 5 bases, leaving 5 bases of the junction unmatched. Germline V CDR1 and CDR2: SGHRS, YFSETQ. This CDR3 has 13 amino acids.

The chain carries TRBV11-2 and TRBJ2-7; the match to TRBD2 covers 7 bases. The CDR3 spans 13 residues. V was clipped by 8 bases and J by 2 bases; unmatched bases: 6. In germline, CDR1 is SGHAT, CDR2 FQNNGV. The CDR3 sequence: CASGRGEAYEQYF. The CDR3 DNA reads as TGTGCCAGCGGACGGGGGGAAGCCTACGAGCAGTACTTC.

This chain connects TRBV19 to TRBJ1-2; 7 positions agree with TRBD1. V gave up 3 bases and J gave up 2 bases; unmatched junction bases: 6. Germline V gene sequence: CDR1 LNHDA, CDR2 SQIVND (reference sequence). CDR3 length: 15 residues. CDR3 sequence: CASSMRTGENYGYTF. CDR3 in DNA: TGTGCCAGTAGTATGAGAACAGGGGAGAACTATGGCTACACCTTC.

V gene TRBV5-8 combines with J gene TRBJ2-2, with 10 nucleotides matching TRBD1. The CDR3 has 16 residues. The trim removed 1 base at V and 6 bases at J, leaving 6 bases unmatched. CDR1 is SGHTS and CDR2 is YDEGEE in the germline V gene. DNA of the CDR3: TGTGCCAGCAGCTTGCGAGACAGGGGGCGATCCGGGGAGCTGTTTTTT. Translating gives CASSLRDRGRSGELFF.

The chain joins TRBV11-2 to TRBJ2-5, with unresolved D. The CDR3 consists of 15 residues. Germline-derived CDR1 and CDR2 are SGHAT and FQNNGV. V was cut by 0 bases and J by 5 bases, with 13 bases left in between. The CDR3 sequence: CASSLEPWPEETQYF. The DNA of the CDR3 is TGTGCCAGCAGCTTAGAGCCCTGGCCGGAGGAGACCCAGTACTTC.

This chain uses TRBV5-1 with TRBJ2-2, with 9 positions matching TRBD2. The CDR3 is 15 residues long. CDR1 and CDR2 from the germline V gene are SGHRS and YFSETQ. V lost 0 bases and J lost 8; bases outside the gene matches: 5. The CDR3 is CASSLVLAGSGELFF. The CDR3 DNA reads as TGCGCCAGCAGCTTGGTTCTAGCGGGATCTGGGGAGCTGTTTTTT.

The J gene is TRBJ2-3, the V gene TRBV5-1; TRBD1 agrees at 10 bases. The CDR3 has 16 amino acids. With V trimmed by 4 bases and J by 6 bases, 11 bases remained unmatched. Germline V gene data show CDR1 as SGHRS and CDR2 as YFSETQ. CDR3 loop: CASSRQPGQGYDTQYF. In DNA, the CDR3 is TGCGCCAGCAGCCGCCAACCGGGACAGGGGTACGATACGCAGTATTTT.

The chain employs TRBV10-2 and TRBJ2-7; 7 bases agree with TRBD1. This CDR3 spans 16 amino acids. The germline gives CDR1 WSHSY, CDR2 SAAADI. Unmatched junction bases numbered 13, after V lost 6 bases and J lost 2 bases. The CDR3 nucleotides are TGCGCCAGCAGACCCAGTTACAGGGGACCCGCCTACGAGCAGTACTTC. Translated: CASRPSYRGPAYEQYF.

The rearrangement links TRBV7-9 to TRBJ2-1; 10 bases fit TRBD1. CDR1 SEHNR and CDR2 FQNEAQ come from the germline V gene (reference sequence). The CDR3 consists of 16 residues. V was pared by 5 bases and J by 6 bases, with 10 bases of the junction left unmatched. CDR3 sequence reads: CASSTLDRGTSNEQFF. For the CDR3, the DNA is TGTGCCAGCAGCACGTTGGACAGGGGGACCTCCAATGAGCAGTTCTTC.

This chain links TRBV6-5 with TRBJ2-5, with TRBD2 matching 13 bases. Trimming at V came to 10 bases and at J to 5 bases, leaving 10 bases not matched to a gene. The CDR3 is made up of 15 amino acids. The germline gives CDR1 MNHEY, CDR2 SVGAGI. CDR3 in amino acids: CATGTSGVLGETQYF. The CDR3 coding sequence is TGTGCCACCGGGACTAGCGGGGTACTCGGGGAGACCCAGTACTTC.

The rearrangement uses TRBV6-6 and TRBJ1-1; 7 positions agree with TRBD1. The CDR3 contains 15 residues. Germline CDR1 is MNHNY and CDR2 is SVGAGI (reference sequence). J was trimmed by 11 bases and V by 8 bases; bases with no gene match: 20. CDR3 sequence: CASQRTGEDSRGAFF. CDR3 bases: TGTGCCAGCCAGCGTACAGGGGAGGATTCAAGGGGGGCTTTCTTT.

The chain uses TRBV19 and TRBJ2-7, with 9 bases lining up with TRBD2. CDR1 is LNHDA, CDR2 SQIVND, per germline (reference sequence). The J segment lost 4 bases and the V segment lost 5 bases, leaving 9 bases of the junction unmatched. CDR3 length: 15 residues. This chain's CDR3 is CASSPSSGTGYEQYF. The CDR3 nucleotides are TGTGCCAGTAGTCCTTCTAGCGGGACTGGTTACGAGCAGTACTTC.

V gene TRBV6-6 combines with J gene TRBJ1-4; D may be TRBD1 (6 bases). Per the germline V gene, CDR1 is MNHNY and CDR2 is SVGAGI (reference sequence). CDR3 length equals 14 residues. V was pared by 6 bases and J by 6 bases, with 14 bases between. For the CDR3, the DNA is TGTGCCAGCAGCTACAGGGAGAGTGATGAAAAACTGTTTTTT. Translation: CASSYRESDEKLFF.

This chain joins TRBV7-9 and TRBJ1-2; D may be TRBD1 (5 bases). This CDR3 has 15 residues. CDR1 and CDR2 from the germline V gene are SEHNR and FQNEAQ (reference sequence). Trimming cost V 5 bases and J 4 bases, with 17 bases left between them. The CDR3 protein is CASSPSVQGFYGYTF. CDR3 in DNA: TGTGCCAGCAGCCCTAGTGTCCAGGGATTCTATGGCTACACCTTC.

This clone occurred once. The chain combines TRBV10-3 with TRBJ2-7, with D possibly being TRBD2 (6 bases). Trimming stripped 10 bases from V and 5 bases from J, with 15 bases between. The CDR3 length is 12 residues. Germline CDR1 ENHRY, CDR2 SYGVKD. The CDR3 region is CATFGGVHEQYF. The CDR3 DNA is TGTGCCACCTTCGGCGGGGTCCACGAGCAGTACTTC.